The rows below give T cell receptor beta chains drawn from one sample of a study of cytomegalovirus exposure and HLA in healthy donors. Only in-frame clones appear in the TCRdb table, and some are missing; sequencing was by immunoSEQ multiplex PCR. Its listing shows tens of thousands of clones. The sequenced sample consisted of PBMCs. These receptors all stem from a female donor in good health and CMV-seronegative. Both conserved end residues are part of each CDR3. The D gene is left open where the match is weak. Where a row states a size, it is once, few, many or the class of an expanded clone; other rows omit it.

>TRBV11-3|TRBD2|TRBJ2-7|NA|14
CASSFKRGAYEQYF
TGTGCCAGCAGCTTCAAGCGGGGGGCTTACGAGCAGTACTTC
>TRBV6-6|NA|TRBJ1-5|NA|14
CASSGSDSNQPQHF
TGTGCCAGCAGTGGCTCGGACAGTAATCAGCCCCAGCATTTT
>TRBV5-1|NA|TRBJ1-2|NA|13
CASSSGGSYGYTF
TGCGCCAGCAGCTCCGGCGGAAGCTATGGCTACACCTTC
>TRBV28|TRBD2|TRBJ2-3|NA|16
CASSLFGGGVTDTQYF
TGTGCCAGCAGTTTATTCGGCGGGGGAGTCACAGATACGCAGTATTTT
>TRBV7-3|TRBD2|TRBJ2-2|NA|15
CASSLLAGLTGELFF
TGTGCCAGCAGCCTCCTAGCGGGACTCACCGGGGAGCTGTTTTTT
>TRBV19|TRBD1|TRBJ1-1|NA|14
CASSITGGRTEAFF
TGTGCCAGTAGTATAACAGGGGGTAGGACTGAAGCTTTCTTT
>TRBV19|NA|TRBJ2-5|NA|14
CASSYGWPQETQYF
TGTGCCAGTAGTTATGGTTGGCCACAAGAGACCCAGTACTTC
>TRBV9|NA|TRBJ2-1|NA|13
CASSGKNYDEQFF
TGTGCCAGCAGCGGGAAAAACTACGATGAGCAGTTCTTC
>TRBV7-9|TRBD1|TRBJ1-2|NA|13
CASSFTGALGYTF
TGTGCCAGCAGCTTCACAGGGGCCTTAGGCTACACCTTC
>TRBV7-3|NA|TRBJ1-1|NA|14
CASSRGGGNTEAFF
TGTGCCAGCAGCCGAGGAGGTGGGAACACTGAAGCTTTCTTT
>TRBV23-1|TRBD2|TRBJ2-5|NA|24
CASSQVGPRGQWGTSGESQETQYF
TGCGCCAGCAGTCAAGTCGGGCCCCGCGGGCAATGGGGGACTAGCGGGGAAAGCCAAGAGACCCAGTACTTC
>TRBV10-2|TRBD1|TRBJ2-4|NA|12
CASSAGGNIQYF
TGCGCCAGCAGTGCAGGGGGCAACATTCAGTACTTC
>TRBV7-2|NA|TRBJ2-7|NA|11
CASSLTYEQYF
TGTGCCAGCAGCCTTACCTACGAGCAGTACTTC
>TRBV6-4|TRBD2|TRBJ2-3|NA|16
CASSDSRGGGTDTQYF
TGTGCCAGCAGTGACTCGAGGGGAGGGGGCACAGATACGCAGTATTTT
>TRBV4-1|TRBD1|TRBJ1-4|NA|15
CASSQSQGEGEKLFF
TGCGCCAGCAGCCAATCACAGGGGGAAGGTGAAAAACTGTTTTTT
>TRBV15|NA|TRBJ2-7|NA|13
CATSRDYPGEQYF
TGTGCCACCAGCAGAGATTATCCGGGGGAGCAGTACTTC
>TRBV6-4|TRBD1|TRBJ2-2|medium-sized|14
CASSDDRETGELFF
TGTGCCAGCAGTGACGACAGGGAGACCGGGGAGCTGTTTTTT
>TRBV6-1|NA|TRBJ1-5|NA|13
CASRETGGQPQHF
TGTGCCAGCAGGGAAACTGGTGGTCAGCCCCAGCATTTT
>TRBV18|TRBD1|TRBJ2-1|NA|14
CASSPTGGGYEQFF
TGTGCCAGCTCCCCGACAGGGGGCGGTTATGAGCAGTTCTTC
>TRBV18|NA|TRBJ1-2|NA|12
CASSPSGYGYTF
TGTGCCAGCTCTCCTTCGGGCTATGGCTACACCTTC
>TRBV9|TRBD1|TRBJ1-6|NA|15
CASSVGGTVNSPLHF
TGTGCCAGCAGCGTAGGGGGGACAGTTAATTCACCCCTCCACTTT
>TRBV7-6|TRBD1|TRBJ1-2|NA|13
CASSSDRVGGYTF
TGTGCCAGCAGCTCCGACAGGGTGGGTGGCTACACCTTC
>TRBV9|TRBD2|TRBJ2-1|NA|15
CASTFGGESYNEQFF
TGTGCCAGCACCTTCGGGGGGGAATCCTACAATGAGCAGTTCTTC
>TRBV7-3|NA|TRBJ2-2|NA|15
CASSPSPSTGGELFF
TGTGCCAGCAGCCCCTCTCCCAGCACGGGCGGGGAGCTGTTTTTT
>TRBV19|NA|TRBJ2-1|NA|14
CASSIVDYDNEQFF
TGTGCCAGTAGTATAGTGGACTACGACAATGAGCAGTTCTTC
>TRBV6-5|NA|TRBJ1-2|NA|14
CASSSAGSNYGYTF
TGTGCCAGCAGTTCGGCGGGGTCTAACTATGGCTACACCTTC
>TRBV5-1|TRBD2|TRBJ2-5|NA|17
CASSPGTSGGAGETQYF
TGCGCCAGCAGCCCAGGGACTAGCGGGGGGGCCGGTGAGACCCAGTACTTC
>TRBV6-5|NA|TRBJ1-2|NA|13
CASSPRERYGYTF
TGTGCCAGCAGTCCCAGGGAACGCTATGGCTACACCTTC
>TRBV5-4|TRBD1|TRBJ2-7|NA|16
CASSLGVGQGSYEQYF
TGTGCCAGCAGCTTGGGGGTGGGACAGGGCTCCTACGAGCAGTACTTC
>TRBV5-1|TRBD1|TRBJ1-2|NA|15
CASSLGTGGDYGYTF
TGCGCCAGCAGCTTGGGGACAGGGGGAGACTATGGCTACACCTTC
>TRBV29-1|NA|TRBJ1-1|NA|12
CSVGDPNTEAFF
TGCAGCGTCGGAGACCCGAACACTGAAGCTTTCTTT
>TRBV4-3|NA|TRBJ2-6|NA|17
CASSQPQGVSGANVLTF
TGCGCCAGCAGCCAACCCCAAGGAGTCTCTGGGGCCAACGTCCTGACTTTC
>TRBV29-1|NA|TRBJ2-3|NA|15
CSVEKAGASTDTQYF
TGCAGCGTTGAGAAGGCAGGGGCAAGCACAGATACGCAGTATTTT
>TRBV6-5|NA|TRBJ1-4|NA|15
CASSYSNRVNEKLFF
TGTGCCAGCAGTTACTCGAACAGGGTTAATGAAAAACTGTTTTTT
>TRBV6-1|NA|TRBJ1-1|NA|14
CASSESYQGTEAFF
TGTGCCAGCAGTGAATCGTACCAGGGAACTGAAGCTTTCTTT
>TRBV27|NA|TRBJ1-1|NA|12
CASSVDRIEAFF
TGTGCCAGCAGTGTCGACAGGATTGAAGCTTTCTTT
>TRBV27|NA|TRBJ2-7|NA|15
CASSSLARGINEQYF
TGTGCCAGCAGTTCGTTAGCGCGGGGCATCAACGAGCAGTACTTC
>TRBV28|NA|TRBJ1-1|NA|12
CASSDRVREAFF
TGTGCCAGCAGTGACCGGGTCCGCGAAGCTTTCTTT
>TRBV6-4|TRBD1|TRBJ1-6|NA|15
CASSEGTGGNAPLHF
TGTGCCAGCAGTGAAGGGACAGGGGGCAATGCACCCCTCCACTTT
>TRBV5-6|NA|TRBJ2-1|NA|17
CASSPFVPGLAGYEQFF
TGTGCCAGCAGCCCCTTTGTGCCCGGCCTAGCCGGTTATGAGCAGTTCTTC
>TRBV28|TRBD1|TRBJ2-7|NA|13
CASSPGQGNEQYF
TGTGCCAGCAGCCCGGGACAGGGAAACGAGCAGTACTTC
>TRBV9|TRBD1|TRBJ1-5|NA|14
CASSTGGGNQPQHF
TGTGCCAGCAGTACAGGGGGGGGCAATCAGCCCCAGCATTTT
>TRBV11-2|NA|TRBJ2-7|NA|15
CASSSPEGFGDEQYF
TGTGCCAGCAGCTCCCCAGAAGGTTTCGGGGACGAGCAGTACTTC
>TRBV20-1|NA|TRBJ1-4|NA|11
CSATSGEKLFF
TGCAGTGCTACGTCGGGTGAAAAACTGTTTTTT
>TRBV6-5|TRBD2|TRBJ2-4|NA|14
CASSRGLATDIQYF
TGTGCCAGCAGCCGGGGACTAGCAACGGACATTCAGTACTTC
>TRBV18|TRBD1|TRBJ1-1|NA|13
CASSPTGDTEAFF
TGTGCCAGCTCACCGACAGGGGACACTGAAGCTTTCTTT
>TRBV7-2|TRBD1|TRBJ2-7|NA|14
CASSRDRGPYEQYF
TGTGCCAGCAGCCGGGACAGGGGGCCCTACGAGCAGTACTTC
>TRBV5-1|TRBD2|TRBJ2-3|NA|16
CASSLVGGGASDTQYF
TGCGCCAGCAGCTTGGTTGGCGGGGGGGCCTCAGATACGCAGTATTTT
>TRBV7-2|NA|TRBJ2-5|NA|13
CASSGLHQETQYF
TGTGCCAGCAGCGGCCTCCACCAAGAGACCCAGTACTTC
>TRBV19|NA|TRBJ1-1|NA|13
CASSQGWTGGAFF
TGTGCCAGTAGCCAGGGCTGGACCGGGGGGGCTTTCTTT
>TRBV20-1|TRBD1|TRBJ2-7|NA|11
CSASSGTGRYF
TGCAGTGCTAGCTCCGGGACAGGGAGGTACTTC
>TRBV4-1|NA|TRBJ1-1|NA|14
CASSHPGKGTEAFF
TGCGCCAGCAGCCACCCAGGGAAAGGAACTGAAGCTTTCTTT
>TRBV7-9|TRBD1|TRBJ1-4|NA|16
CASSLEPGQGGEKLFF
TGTGCCAGCAGCTTAGAGCCGGGACAGGGGGGTGAAAAACTGTTTTTT
>TRBV19|TRBD1|TRBJ1-6|NA|16
CASSIAGTGYNSPLHF
TGTGCCAGTAGTATAGCAGGGACAGGGTATAATTCACCCCTCCACTTT
>TRBV2|NA|TRBJ2-7|NA|12
CASTGATYEQYF
TGTGCCAGCACAGGGGCGACCTACGAGCAGTACTTC
>TRBV27|TRBD1|TRBJ1-2|NA|12
CASSDRGYGYTF
TGTGCCAGCAGTGACAGGGGTTATGGCTACACCTTC
>TRBV9|NA|TRBJ2-3|NA|16
CASSVGAQVGTDTQYF
TGTGCCAGCAGCGTAGGGGCTCAAGTGGGCACAGATACGCAGTATTTT
>TRBV19|NA|TRBJ2-7|NA|12
CASSTQGYEQYF
TGTGCCAGTAGTACACAGGGATACGAGCAGTACTTC